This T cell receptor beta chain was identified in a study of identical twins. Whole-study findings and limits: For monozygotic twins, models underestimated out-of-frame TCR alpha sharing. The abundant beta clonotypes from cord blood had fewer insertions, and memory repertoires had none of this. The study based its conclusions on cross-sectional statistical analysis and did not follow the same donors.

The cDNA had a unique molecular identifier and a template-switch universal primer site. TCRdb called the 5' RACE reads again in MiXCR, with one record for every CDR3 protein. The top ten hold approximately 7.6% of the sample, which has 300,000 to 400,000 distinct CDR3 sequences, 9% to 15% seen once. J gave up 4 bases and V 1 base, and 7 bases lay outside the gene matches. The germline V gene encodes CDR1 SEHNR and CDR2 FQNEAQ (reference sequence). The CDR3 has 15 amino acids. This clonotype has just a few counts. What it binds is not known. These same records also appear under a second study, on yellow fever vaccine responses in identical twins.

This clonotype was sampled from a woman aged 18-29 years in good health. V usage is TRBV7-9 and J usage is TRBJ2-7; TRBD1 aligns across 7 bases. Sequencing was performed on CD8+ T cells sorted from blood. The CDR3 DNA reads TGTGCCAGCAGCTTAGGACAGGGTATGAGATACGAGCAGTACTTC. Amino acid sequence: CASSLGQGMRYEQYF.